These T cell receptor beta chains were read from a single sample in a study of blood T cells in healthy people across ages. One entry per CDR3 protein results from TCRdb running MiXCR on the 5' RACE reads. The sample holds over 950,000 distinct CDR3 sequences; around two fifths are singletons and the top ten take about 12%. Sequencing used blood. The receptor source for this set is a man aged 18 to 29 in good health. Both conserved end residues are part of each CDR3. The order of the fields is CDR3 length, clone size, V gene, D gene, J gene, CDR3 DNA, CDR3 protein. A D gene is named only where the DNA matches it firmly. Clone size is given for some rows only: seen once, a few or many times, or a class if the clone is expanded.

16	once	TRBV27	TRBD1	TRBJ2-7	TGTGCCAGCAGTTCAAAGGGACAGGTCTCCTACAATGAGCAGTACTTC	CASSSKGQVSYNEQYF
16	-	TRBV9	-	TRBJ2-2	TGTGCCAGCAGCCGGACCGACAGGCCGAACACCGGGGAGCTGTTTTTT	CASSRTDRPNTGELFF
13	few	TRBV4-3	TRBD1	TRBJ1-2	TGCGCCAGCAGCCAATCCCGGACAGGGCCTCACACCTTC	CASSQSRTGPHTF
12	many	TRBV5-1	-	TRBJ2-7	TGCGCCAGCAGCCGCACCACCTACGAGCAGTACTTC	CASSRTTYEQYF
15	-	TRBV12-5	-	TRBJ2-1	TGTGCTAGTGGTCCCCGGGGCGATTCCTACAATGAGCAGTTCTTC	CASGPRGDSYNEQFF
14	few	TRBV10-3	-	TRBJ1-5	TGTGCCATCAGTCGGACGGGCCGAGATCAGCCCCAGCATTTT	CAISRTGRDQPQHF
17	few	TRBV10-3	TRBD2	TRBJ2-3	TGTGCCATCAGCCTGTCGGGGCTAGCGGGATTTGAGGATACGCAGTATTTT	CAISLSGLAGFEDTQYF
14	-	TRBV4-3	-	TRBJ1-1	TGCGCCAGCAGCCAAGAAGGCAGGAGGACTGAAGCTTTCTTT	CASSQEGRRTEAFF
14	-	TRBV25-1	-	TRBJ1-2	TGTGCCAGCAGTGAGTCCCCACCCGTCTATGGCTACACCTTC	CASSESPPVYGYTF
14	few	TRBV6-2/TRBV6-3	-	TRBJ2-1	TGTGCCAGCAGTTACGGCACCTCAGGCCATGAGCAGTTCTTC	CASSYGTSGHEQFF
15	-	TRBV7-2	-	TRBJ2-1	TGTGCCAGCAGCTTGGACAGCATTTCCTACAATGAGCAGTTCTTC	CASSLDSISYNEQFF
11	-	TRBV19	-	TRBJ2-5	TGTGCCAGTAGTGCCTCGGAGACCCAGTACTTC	CASSASETQYF
15	few	TRBV20-1	-	TRBJ2-3	TGCAGTGCCCCTCTGGCGGATCCATCCACAGATACGCAGTATTTT	CSAPLADPSTDTQYF